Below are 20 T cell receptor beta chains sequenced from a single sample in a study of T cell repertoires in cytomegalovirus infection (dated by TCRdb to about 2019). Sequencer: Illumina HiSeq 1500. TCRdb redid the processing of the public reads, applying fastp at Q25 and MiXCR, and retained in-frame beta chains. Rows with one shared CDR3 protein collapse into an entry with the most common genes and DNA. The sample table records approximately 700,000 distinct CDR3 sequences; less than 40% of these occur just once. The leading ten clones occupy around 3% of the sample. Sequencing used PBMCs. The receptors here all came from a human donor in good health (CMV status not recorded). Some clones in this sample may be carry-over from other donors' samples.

The CDR3 DNA reads as TGTGCCTGGAGTGTAAAAAGGGTCAGGGACACCGGGGAGCTGTTTTTT. This translates into CAWSVKRVRDTGELFF. V is TRBV30 and J is TRBJ2-2; a weak D match, TRBD1 (5 bases). V lost 0 bases and J 3 bases, leaving 14 bases between the germline ends. The CDR3 loop spans 16 amino acids. Germline V CDR1 and CDR2: GTSNPN, SVGIG (reference sequence).

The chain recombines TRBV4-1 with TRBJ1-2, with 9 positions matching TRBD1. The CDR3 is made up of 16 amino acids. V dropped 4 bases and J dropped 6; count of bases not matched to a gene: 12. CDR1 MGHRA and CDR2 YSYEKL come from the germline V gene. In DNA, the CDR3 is TGCGCCAGCAGCCGGGACAGGGTCGATTTTACGGATGGCTACACCTTC. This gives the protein CASSRDRVDFTDGYTF.

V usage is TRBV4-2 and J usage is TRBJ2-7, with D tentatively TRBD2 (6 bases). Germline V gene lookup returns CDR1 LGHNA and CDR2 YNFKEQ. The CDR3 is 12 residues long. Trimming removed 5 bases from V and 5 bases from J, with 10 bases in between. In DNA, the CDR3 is TGTGCCAGCAGCGATGGGACTGACGAGCAGTACTTC. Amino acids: CASSDGTDEQYF.

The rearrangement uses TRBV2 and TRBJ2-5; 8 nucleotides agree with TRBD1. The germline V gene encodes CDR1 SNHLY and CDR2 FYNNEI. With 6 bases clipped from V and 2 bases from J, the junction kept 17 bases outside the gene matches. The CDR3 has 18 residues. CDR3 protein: CASSPSYSGTGTQETQYF. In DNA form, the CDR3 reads TGTGCCAGCAGCCCCAGCTACTCCGGGACAGGAACTCAAGAGACCCAGTACTTC. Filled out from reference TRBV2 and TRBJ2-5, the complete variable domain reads EPEVTQTPSHQVTQMGQEVILRCVPISNHLYFYWYRQILGQKVEFLVSFYNNEISEKSEIFDDQFSVERPDGSNFTLKIRSTKLEDSAMYFCASSPSYSGTGTQETQYFGPGTRLLVL.

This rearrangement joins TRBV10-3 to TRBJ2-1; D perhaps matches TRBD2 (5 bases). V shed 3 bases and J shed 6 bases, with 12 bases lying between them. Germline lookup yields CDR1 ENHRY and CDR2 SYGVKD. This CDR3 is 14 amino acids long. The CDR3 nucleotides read TGTGCCATCAGTGACGCGGTGAGGGTCAATGAGCAGTTCTTC. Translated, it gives CAISDAVRVNEQFF.

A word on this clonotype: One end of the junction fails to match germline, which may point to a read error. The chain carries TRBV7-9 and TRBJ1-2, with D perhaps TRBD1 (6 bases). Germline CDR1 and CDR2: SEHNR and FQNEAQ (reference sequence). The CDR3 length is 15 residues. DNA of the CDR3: TGTTCCAGCAGCTTAGCGGACAGCGTGGACTATGGCTACACCTTC. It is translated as CSSSLADSVDYGYTF.

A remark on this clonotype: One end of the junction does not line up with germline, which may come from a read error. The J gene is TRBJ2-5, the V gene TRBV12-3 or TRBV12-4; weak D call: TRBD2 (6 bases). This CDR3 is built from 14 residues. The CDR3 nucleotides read TGTGCCAGCGGGTCTTCCGGGACTCAAGATACCCAGTACTTC. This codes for CASGSSGTQDTQYF.

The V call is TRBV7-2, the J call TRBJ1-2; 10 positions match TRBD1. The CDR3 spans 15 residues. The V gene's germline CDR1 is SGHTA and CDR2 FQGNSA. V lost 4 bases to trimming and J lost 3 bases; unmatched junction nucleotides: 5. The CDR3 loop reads CASSYPGQGHYGYTF. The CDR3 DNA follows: TGTGCCAGCAGCTATCCGGGACAGGGGCACTATGGCTACACCTTC.

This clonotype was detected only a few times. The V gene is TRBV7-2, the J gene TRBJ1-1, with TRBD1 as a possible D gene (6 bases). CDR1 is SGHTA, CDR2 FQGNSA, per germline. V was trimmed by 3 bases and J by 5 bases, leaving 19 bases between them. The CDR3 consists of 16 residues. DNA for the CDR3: TGTGCCAGCAGCTTGGGCAGACAGGAGGGGTCGACTGAAGCTTTCTTT. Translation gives CASSLGRQEGSTEAFF.

Here the CDR3 reads CVLSLAGENTGELFF. For the CDR3, the DNA is TGTGTCCTGTCCCTAGCGGGGGAGAACACCGGGGAGCTGTTTTTT. V gene TRBV7-9 combines with J gene TRBJ2-2, with 10 bases aligning to TRBD2. CDR3 length: 15 residues. Germline V CDR1 and CDR2: SEHNR, FQNEAQ (reference sequence).

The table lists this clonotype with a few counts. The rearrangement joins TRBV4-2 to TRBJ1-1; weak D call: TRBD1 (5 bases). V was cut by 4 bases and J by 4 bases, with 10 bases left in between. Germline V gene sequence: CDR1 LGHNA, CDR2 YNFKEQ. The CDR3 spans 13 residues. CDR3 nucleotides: TGTGCCAGCAGCCCCGAGAGGGGCACTGAAGCTTTCTTT. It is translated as CASSPERGTEAFF.

The CDR3 reads CASSLAGTAQRETQYF. For the CDR3, the DNA is TGTGCCAGCAGCTTAGCGGGTACAGCCCAGAGGGAGACCCAGTACTTC. The rearrangement uses TRBV7-2 and TRBJ2-5; D gene uncertain. In germline, CDR1 is SGHTA, CDR2 FQGNSA. With 0 bases removed from V and 5 bases from J, the gap between germline ends came to 16 bases. The CDR3 runs to 16 residues.

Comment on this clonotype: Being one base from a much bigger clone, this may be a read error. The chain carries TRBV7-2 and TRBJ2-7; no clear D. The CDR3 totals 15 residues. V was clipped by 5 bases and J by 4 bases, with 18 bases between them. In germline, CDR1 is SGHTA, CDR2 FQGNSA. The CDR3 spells CASSPPALLRYEQYF. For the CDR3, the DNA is TGTGCCAGCAGCCCCCCGGCACTGCTTAGGTACGAGCAGTACTTC. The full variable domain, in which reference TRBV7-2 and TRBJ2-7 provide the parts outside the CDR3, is GAGVSQSPSNKVTEKGKDVELRCDPISGHTALYWYRQSLGQGLEFLIYFQGNSAPDKSGLPSDRFSAERTGGSVSTLTIQRTQQEDSAVYLCASSPPALLRYEQYFGPGTRLTVT.

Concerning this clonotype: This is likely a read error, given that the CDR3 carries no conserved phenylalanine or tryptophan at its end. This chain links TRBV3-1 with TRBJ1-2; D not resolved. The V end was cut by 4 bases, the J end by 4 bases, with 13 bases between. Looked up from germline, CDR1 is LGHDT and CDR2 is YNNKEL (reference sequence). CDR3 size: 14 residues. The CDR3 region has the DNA TGTGCCAGCAGCCCAGGTGCGGACGGCTATGGCTACACCGTC. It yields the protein CASSPGADGYGYTV.

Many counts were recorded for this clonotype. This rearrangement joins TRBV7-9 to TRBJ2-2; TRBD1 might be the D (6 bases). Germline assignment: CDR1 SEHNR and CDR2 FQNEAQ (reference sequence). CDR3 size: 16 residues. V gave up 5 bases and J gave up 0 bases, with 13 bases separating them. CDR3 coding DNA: TGTGCCAGCAGCGCCCTGGACAGTTCGAACACCGGGGAGCTGTTTTTT. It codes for CASSALDSSNTGELFF.

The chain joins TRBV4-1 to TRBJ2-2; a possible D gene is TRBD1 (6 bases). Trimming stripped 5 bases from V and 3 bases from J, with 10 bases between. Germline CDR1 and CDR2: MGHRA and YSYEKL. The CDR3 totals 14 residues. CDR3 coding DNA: TGCGCCAGCAGCGGGGGCGGGTACACCGGGGAGCTGTTTTTT. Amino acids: CASSGGGYTGELFF.

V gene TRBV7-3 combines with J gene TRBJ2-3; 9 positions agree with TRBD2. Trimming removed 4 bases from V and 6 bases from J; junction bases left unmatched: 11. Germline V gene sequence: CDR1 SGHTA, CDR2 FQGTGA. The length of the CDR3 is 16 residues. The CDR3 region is CASSSVPAGGPDTQYF. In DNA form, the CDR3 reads TGTGCCAGCAGCTCCGTTCCGGCGGGGGGGCCGGATACGCAGTATTTT.

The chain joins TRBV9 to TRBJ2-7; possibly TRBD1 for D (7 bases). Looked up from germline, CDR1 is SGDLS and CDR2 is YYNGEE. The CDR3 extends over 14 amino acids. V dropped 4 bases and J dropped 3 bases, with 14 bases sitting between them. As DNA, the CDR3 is TGTGCCAGCAGCCCCAGGGGGACTTTCTACGAGCAGTACTTC. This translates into CASSPRGTFYEQYF.

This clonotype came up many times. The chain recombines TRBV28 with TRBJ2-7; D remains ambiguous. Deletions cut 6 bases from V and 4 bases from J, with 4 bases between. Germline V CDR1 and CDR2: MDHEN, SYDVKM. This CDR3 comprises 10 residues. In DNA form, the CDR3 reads TGTGCCAGCAGCCGGTACGAGCAGTACTTC. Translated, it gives CASSRYEQYF.

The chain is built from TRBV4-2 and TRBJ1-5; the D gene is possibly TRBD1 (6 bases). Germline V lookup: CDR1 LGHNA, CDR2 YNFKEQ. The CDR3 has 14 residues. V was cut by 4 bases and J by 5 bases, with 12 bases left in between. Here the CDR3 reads CASSRGQRHQPQHF. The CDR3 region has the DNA TGTGCCAGCAGCCGCGGACAGCGTCATCAGCCCCAGCATTTT.